The 15 T cell receptor beta chains given below trace back to one sample, sequenced in a study of early T cells in non-severe SARS-CoV-2 infection. Using its own MiXCR run on the 5' RACE reads, TCRdb lists one record per CDR3 protein. This sample yields approximately 81,000 distinct CDR3 sequences, of which 11% to 15% are seen a single time; 3% belongs to the top ten. The sample consisted of whole blood. All receptors come from an adult who was a healthcare worker with PCR-confirmed SARS-CoV-2 infection or an uninfected control (not recorded which).

The table lists this clonotype with a few counts. The chain combines TRBV30 with TRBJ2-1; 9 bases match TRBD2. With 8 bases clipped from V and 0 bases from J, the junction kept 2 bases outside the gene matches. CDR1 is GTSNPN and CDR2 is SVGIG in the germline V gene (reference sequence). This CDR3 has 13 amino acids. DNA for the CDR3: TGTGCCGGTAGCGGGAGCTCCTACAATGAGCAGTTCTTC. Its translation: CAGSGSSYNEQFF.

There are many counts of this clonotype. The rearrangement joins TRBV6-1 to TRBJ2-3; 11 bases agree with TRBD2. With V trimmed by 3 bases and J by 1 base, 3 bases remained unmatched. The CDR3 extends over 16 amino acids. The germline CDR1 and CDR2 sequences are MNHNS and SASEGT. The DNA of the CDR3 is TGTGCCAGCAGTGACAGACTAGCGGGGCGCACAGATACGCAGTATTTT. It specifies CASSDRLAGRTDTQYF.

The CDR3 DNA reads TGTGCTAGTGGTTTGGGGACTAGCGAGAAGTACACAGATACGCAGTATTTT. It yields the protein CASGLGTSEKYTDTQYF. This chain joins TRBV12-5 and TRBJ2-3; 9 nucleotides match TRBD2. Germline CDR1 reads LGHNT; CDR2 reads FRNRAP. This CDR3 spans 17 amino acids. Trimming took 1 base from V and 2 from J; bases not matched to a gene: 7.

This clonotype was observed a few times. V gene TRBV2 combines with J gene TRBJ1-1; D gene uncertain. CDR3 length: 14 amino acids. Trimming removed 4 bases at V and 4 bases at J, with 13 bases between. Germline V gene sequence: CDR1 SNHLY, CDR2 FYNNEI. As DNA, the CDR3 is TGTGCCAGCAGTGTTGCCCGGGGTATCACTGAAGCTTTCTTT. This encodes CASSVARGITEAFF.

This clonotype was counted only a few times. The rearrangement links TRBV6-5 to TRBJ1-5, with unresolved D. The CDR3 runs to 13 residues. The V gene lost 2 bases and the J gene lost 6 bases, with 8 bases spanning the gap. From germline, CDR1 is MNHEY and CDR2 SVGAGI. Here the CDR3 reads CASSYGEFQPQHF. CDR3 nucleotides: TGTGCCAGCAGTTACGGGGAGTTTCAGCCCCAGCATTTT.

The chain joins TRBV20-1 to TRBJ2-7; TRBD2 matches at 8 bases. The germline V gene encodes CDR1 DFQATT and CDR2 SNEGSKA (reference sequence). The CDR3 has 19 residues. The J segment lost 2 bases and the V segment lost 0 bases, leaving 18 bases of the junction unmatched. The CDR3 bases are TGCAGTGCTAGAGATTACTCCCGGCGGGGTAGCGGGACTACCTACGAGCAGTACTTC. Protein product: CSARDYSRRGSGTTYEQYF.

The chain recombines TRBV18 with TRBJ2-5; D uncertain. Trimming removed 6 bases from V and 2 bases from J, with 13 bases in between. The CDR3 extends over 14 amino acids. Germline V gene data show CDR1 as KGHSH and CDR2 as LQKENI. CDR3 residues: CASSPANGQETQYF. The CDR3 DNA reads as TGTGCCAGCTCCCCGGCGAACGGACAAGAGACCCAGTACTTC.

The chain is built from TRBV4-1 and TRBJ2-7; D ambiguous. Trimming stripped 1 base from V and 3 bases from J, with 10 bases between. The CDR3 sequence is 14 residues long. Germline V lookup: CDR1 MGHRA, CDR2 YSYEKL. CDR3 protein: CASSQVQASYEQYF. CDR3 DNA sequence: TGCGCCAGCAGCCAAGTGCAGGCGAGCTACGAGCAGTACTTC.

This clonotype appeared many times. V is TRBV24-1 and J is TRBJ1-1, with D possibly TRBD1 on 5 matching bases. With 12 bases removed from V and 7 bases from J, the gap between germline ends came to 23 bases. This CDR3 comprises 14 residues. In germline, CDR1 is KGHDR, CDR2 SFDVKD. DNA of the CDR3: TGTGCCGCCCACCCGGGACGCCCCCGGGGTGAAGCTTTCTTT. The encoded protein is CAAHPGRPRGEAFF.

The table lists this clonotype with many counts. V and J are TRBV7-2 and TRBJ2-6; 7 bases are shared with TRBD1. The CDR3 has 18 amino acids. In germline, CDR1 is SGHTA, CDR2 FQGNSA. Losses at the gene ends were 5 bases for V and 0 bases for J; bases not matched to a gene: 10. The CDR3 spells CASSTRTGFLSGANVLTF. The CDR3 nucleotides are TGTGCCAGCAGCACTCGGACAGGATTCCTCTCTGGGGCCAACGTCCTGACTTTC.

The rearrangement uses TRBV19 and TRBJ2-5; D is possibly TRBD2 (6 bases). V gave up 5 bases and J gave up 2 bases, with 12 bases separating them. Germline CDR1 reads LNHDA; CDR2 reads SQIVND (reference sequence). The CDR3 is made up of 14 amino acids. The CDR3 DNA follows: TGTGCCAGTAGTCGGGTAGCGGATCAAGAGACCCAGTACTTC. Translated: CASSRVADQETQYF. The full variable domain, with the rest looked up from reference TRBV19 and TRBJ2-5, is DGGITQSPKYLFRKEGQNVTLSCEQNLNHDAMYWYRQDPGQGLRLIYYSQIVNDFQKGDIAEGYSVSREKKESFPLTVTSAQKNPTAFYLCASSRVADQETQYFGPGTRLLVL.

This clonotype showed up just a few times. The V call is TRBV19, the J call TRBJ2-4; D is unresolved. The CDR3 length is 12 residues. The V end was cut by 7 bases, the J end by 9 bases, with 13 bases between. CDR1 is LNHDA, CDR2 SQIVND, per germline (reference sequence). This CDR3 reads CASIDPFGIQYF. DNA of the CDR3: TGTGCCAGTATCGATCCGTTCGGCATTCAGTACTTC.

This chain joins TRBV11-2 and TRBJ2-7; unclear D gene. CDR1 and CDR2 from the germline V gene are SGHAT and FQNNGV. The germline V and J ends were trimmed by 5 bases and 0 bases, with 17 bases remaining between them. The CDR3 covers 16 residues. DNA of the CDR3: TGTGCCAGCAGCCAAGGAACTGTTGACGTCTCCTACGAGCAGTACTTC. This codes for CASSQGTVDVSYEQYF. The whole variable domain, remainder taken from reference TRBV11-2 and TRBJ2-7, is EAGVAQSPRYKIIEKRQSVAFWCNPISGHATLYWYQQILGQGPKLLIQFQNNGVVDDSQLPKDRFSAERLKGVDSTLKIQPAKLEDSAVYLCASSQGTVDVSYEQYFGPGTRLTVT.

This clonotype has only a few counts. The chain has TRBV6-5 and TRBJ2-1; 9 bases line up with TRBD1. The CDR3 extends over 14 amino acids. V was pared by 3 bases and J by 8 bases, with 5 bases of the junction left unmatched. Germline CDR1 MNHEY, CDR2 SVGAGI. The CDR3 protein is CASSYGTGSDEQFF. In nucleotides, the CDR3 is TGTGCCAGCAGTTATGGGACAGGGAGCGATGAGCAGTTCTTC.

Points on this clonotype: A much larger clone lies one base from this, so it may be a read error. The rearrangement uses TRBV11-2 and TRBJ2-3; no clear D gene. Trimming cost V 1 base and J 2 bases, with 10 bases left between them. The CDR3 spans 15 residues. Germline V CDR1 and CDR2: SGHAT, FQNNGV. In DNA, the CDR3 is TGTGCCAGCAGCTTAGGGCCCCGGATCACAGATACGCAGTATTTT. It translates to CASSLGPRITDTQYF.